Shown below are 17 T cell receptor beta chains from a single sample sequenced in a study of blood T cell repertoires in COVID-19. The assay was immunoSEQ multiplex PCR, and TCRdb's table has in-frame clones only and misses some. The table includes about 160,000 clones, around 87% detected once. Sequenced: peripheral blood. The receptors stem from a woman between 65 and 79 years old with COVID-19, enrolled during active disease.

This sequence joins TRBV5-1 and TRBJ2-7; 11 nucleotides align to TRBD1. The CDR3 has 14 amino acids. From germline, CDR1 is SGHRS and CDR2 YFSETQ. With V trimmed by 4 bases and J by 4 bases, 4 bases remained unmatched. The CDR3 nucleotides read TGCGCCAGCAGCGGACAGGGGGCGCGGTACGAGCAGTACTTC. Its translation is CASSGQGARYEQYF.

Only a few counts were recorded for this clone. The chain carries TRBV6-2 or TRBV6-3 and TRBJ1-3, with TRBD1 as a possible D gene (5 bases). Germline CDR1 and CDR2: MNHEY and SVGEGT. The CDR3 runs 14 residues. The V and J ends lost 5 bases and 0 bases respectively, with 8 bases between them. CDR3 residues: CASSTGSSGNTIYF. CDR3 DNA: TGTGCCAGCAGTACAGGAAGCTCTGGAAACACCATATATTTT.

About this clone itself: This sample also contains other DNA sequences that code for the same CDR3. This chain uses TRBV30 with TRBJ2-1; 12 bases match TRBD2. Losses at the gene ends were 0 bases for V and 4 bases for J; bases not matched to a gene: 1. The CDR3 has 15 residues. Germline V CDR1 and CDR2: GTSNPN, SVGIG (reference sequence). CDR3 amino acids: CAWSVGLAGYNEQFF. The CDR3 DNA reads as TGTGCCTGGAGTGTTGGACTAGCGGGATACAATGAGCAGTTCTTC. Full variable domain (remainder filled in from reference TRBV30 and TRBJ2-1): SQTIHQWPATLVQPVGSPLSLECTVEGTSNPNLYWYRQAAGRGLQLLFYSVGIGQISSEVPQNLSASRPQDRQFILSSKKLLLSDSGFYLCAWSVGLAGYNEQFFGPGTRLTVL.

CDR3 loop: CASSRNPGNEKLFF. DNA of the CDR3: TGTGCCAGCAGCCGAAATCCGGGAAATGAAAAACTGTTTTTT. This chain connects TRBV3-1 (or the pseudogene TRBV3-2) to TRBJ1-4; no reliable D call. Germline CDR1 and CDR2: LGHDT and YNNKEL (reference sequence). V dropped 4 bases and J dropped 5 bases, with 11 bases sitting between them. The CDR3 runs 14 residues.

This clone has more than one count but fewer than ten. The rearrangement joins TRBV25-1 to TRBJ1-6, with TRBD1 matching 10 bases. V shed 7 bases and J 8 bases; nucleotides not matched to a gene: 5. Germline V gives CDR1 MGHDK, CDR2 SYGVNS. The CDR3 runs 14 residues. The CDR3 loop reads CASTGTGADSPLHF. The CDR3 nucleotides read TGTGCCAGCACCGGGACAGGGGCGGATTCACCCCTCCACTTT.

The rearrangement uses TRBV9 and TRBJ2-5; TRBD1 matches at 7 bases. The CDR3 is 15 residues long. V shed 0 bases and J 2 bases; nucleotides not matched to a gene: 4. Germline loops: CDR1 SGDLS, CDR2 YYNGEE. The DNA for the CDR3 is TGTGCCAGCAGCGTAGCCGGGACAGCACAAGAGACCCAGTACTTC. Residues: CASSVAGTAQETQYF.

This clone was counted only a few times. The chain is built from TRBV4-2 and TRBJ1-6; 10 bases are a match to TRBD1. Looked up from germline, CDR1 is LGHNA and CDR2 is YNFKEQ. The CDR3 totals 20 residues. The ends lost 1 base at V and 0 bases at J; junction bases unmatched: 9. CDR3 in DNA: TGTGCCAGCAGCCAAGCTCCGGGACAGGGGAATGGCTCCTATAATTCACCCCTCCACTTT. Its translation: CASSQAPGQGNGSYNSPLHF.

The gene calls are TRBV6-1 and TRBJ2-7; D perhaps matches TRBD2 (5 bases). Germline V lookup: CDR1 MNHNS, CDR2 SASEGT. CDR3 size: 14 residues. V shed 2 bases and J shed 7 bases, with 15 bases lying between them. DNA for the CDR3: TGTGCCAGCAGTGAATCATCCGGGGTCCAGGAGCAGTACTTC. It codes for CASSESSGVQEQYF.

The chain employs TRBV11-2 and TRBJ1-2; maybe TRBD1 (5 bases). V dropped 1 base and J dropped 7 bases, with 13 bases sitting between them. The CDR3 covers 14 residues. The germline CDR1 and CDR2 sequences are SGHAT and FQNNGV. The DNA of the CDR3 is TGTGCCAGCAGCTTAGGGCTAAGCAGGGCTGGCTACACCTTC. This gives the protein CASSLGLSRAGYTF. Using reference TRBV11-2 and TRBJ1-2 for the parts outside the CDR3, the full variable domain is EAGVAQSPRYKIIEKRQSVAFWCNPISGHATLYWYQQILGQGPKLLIQFQNNGVVDDSQLPKDRFSAERLKGVDSTLKIQPAKLEDSAVYLCASSLGLSRAGYTFGSGTRLTVV.

In this sample, this clone turned up a few times. The chain employs TRBV5-8 and TRBJ1-1, with D possibly being TRBD1 (5 bases). V lost 3 bases to trimming and J lost 7 bases, with 13 bases between them. From germline, CDR1 is SGHTS and CDR2 YDEGEE. The CDR3 has 13 amino acids. The CDR3 is CASSSGGQGEAFF. The CDR3 DNA reads as TGTGCCAGCAGCTCCGGAGGGCAGGGTGAAGCTTTCTTT.

This clone was counted only a few times. V gene TRBV5-4 combines with J gene TRBJ1-2; 7 bases agree with TRBD1. The CDR3 has 15 residues. The germline CDR1 and CDR2 sequences are SGHNT and YYREEE (reference sequence). Trimming cost V 4 bases and J 0 bases; bases outside gene matches: 6. Written as DNA, the CDR3 is TGTGCCAGCAGCCTTAGCGGGACAGCTAACTATGGCTACACCTTC. It encodes CASSLSGTANYGYTF.

The chain combines TRBV28 with TRBJ2-2; 12 bases are a match to TRBD2. The CDR3 is made up of 17 amino acids. Germline V CDR1 and CDR2: MDHEN, SYDVKM. With 5 bases clipped from V and 7 bases from J, the junction kept 11 bases outside the gene matches. The CDR3 nucleotides are TGTGCCAGCAGTGGCGGACTAGCGGGGCCCTTCGGCGGGGAGCTGTTTTTT. The encoded protein is CASSGGLAGPFGGELFF.

The V call is TRBV18, the J call TRBJ1-3; TRBD1 matches 9 bases. The CDR3 is made up of 15 amino acids. V dropped 5 bases and J dropped 3; count of bases not matched to a gene: 5. Looked up from germline, CDR1 is KGHSH and CDR2 is LQKENI. CDR3 residues: CASSTTGGGGNTIYF. The DNA of the CDR3 is TGTGCCAGCTCAACTACAGGGGGCGGTGGAAACACCATATATTTT.

The gene calls are TRBV28 and TRBJ1-5, with 7 bases fitting TRBD1. CDR1 MDHEN and CDR2 SYDVKM come from the germline V gene. The CDR3 is made up of 14 amino acids. The ends lost 5 bases at V and 5 bases at J; junction bases unmatched: 6. As DNA, the CDR3 is TGTGCCAGCAGTGCCGGACAGGAATATCAGCCCCAGCATTTT. It encodes CASSAGQEYQPQHF.

The chain uses TRBV5-1 and TRBJ1-4; 7 nucleotides agree with TRBD1. V shed 4 bases and J 4 bases; nucleotides not matched to a gene: 10. The CDR3 covers 16 residues. Germline CDR1 and CDR2: SGHRS and YFSETQ. The CDR3 nucleotides are TGCGCCAGCAGCACTGGGGGGACAGCGAATAATGAAAAACTGTTTTTT. Its translation is CASSTGGTANNEKLFF.

The V gene is TRBV7-2, the J gene TRBJ1-4, with 7 bases aligning to TRBD1. V dropped 5 bases and J dropped 10; count of bases not matched to a gene: 10. Germline loops: CDR1 SGHTA, CDR2 FQGNSA. This CDR3 has 14 residues. DNA for the CDR3: TGTGCCAGCAGCGGAGGGACAGCGGGGGCAAAACTGTTTTTT. Its protein is CASSGGTAGAKLFF.

This clone is a singleton in its sample. The chain employs TRBV28 and TRBJ1-4; D is undetermined. V was cut by 3 bases and J by 9 bases, with 17 bases left in between. The V gene's germline CDR1 is MDHEN and CDR2 SYDVKM. The CDR3 is 15 residues long. CDR3 bases: TGTGCCAGCAGTTTTGGGAGTTCCATGCAGAAAAAACTGTTTTTT. Translating it yields CASSFGSSMQKKLFF.